These 26 T cell receptor beta chains were sequenced from one sample in a study of blood T cell repertoires in COVID-19. Method: immunoSEQ multiplex PCR; TCRdb's copy keeps in-frame clones and lacks some. Among around 130,000 clones listed, about 84% were seen once. Sequenced: peripheral blood. The receptors shown here come from an older woman with acute or convalescent COVID-19.

The chain links TRBV19 to TRBJ2-4; 7 bases align to TRBD1. With 3 bases clipped from V and 6 bases from J, the junction kept 14 bases outside the gene matches. Germline-derived CDR1 and CDR2 are LNHDA and SQIVND (reference sequence). This CDR3 contains 17 residues. The CDR3 DNA reads TGTGCCAGTAGTATTAGACCTAAGGGGGCTTCGGGAAACATTCAGTACTTC. Amino acid sequence: CASSIRPKGASGNIQYF.

This chain uses TRBV2 with TRBJ2-7, with TRBD1 matching 9 bases. This CDR3 region has 15 residues. The germline V gene has CDR1 SNHLY and CDR2 FYNNEI. Unmatched junction bases numbered 9, after V lost 6 bases and J lost 3 bases. CDR3 coding DNA: TGTGCCAGCAGGCTGAGACAGGGGGTAGTCTACGAGCAGTACGTC. Translating gives CASRLRQGVVYEQYV.

The rearrangement links TRBV27 to TRBJ1-4; D unclear. The germline V gene has CDR1 MNHEY and CDR2 SMNVEV (reference sequence). This CDR3 comprises 14 residues. Trimming took 3 bases from V and 5 from J, leaving 10 bases between them. CDR3 sequence reads: CASSLDYSNEKLFF. DNA of the CDR3: TGTGCCAGCAGTTTGGATTACAGCAATGAAAAACTGTTTTTT. The complete variable domain, with remaining parts taken from reference TRBV27 and TRBJ1-4, reads EAQVTQNPRYLITVTGKKLTVTCSQNMNHEYMSWYRQDPGLGLRQIYYSMNVEVTDKGDVPEGYKVSRKEKRNFPLILESPSPNQTSLYFCASSLDYSNEKLFFGSGTQLSVL.

This clone appeared a few times. The chain is built from TRBV2 and TRBJ2-3; TRBD1 aligns across 8 bases. The CDR3 is 15 amino acids. Unmatched junction bases numbered 4, after V lost 4 bases and J lost 1 base. The germline V gene encodes CDR1 SNHLY and CDR2 FYNNEI. CDR3 in DNA: TGTGCCAGCAGTGCGGACAGGGTTCGCACAGATACGCAGTATTTT. Its protein product is CASSADRVRTDTQYF. Combining the CDR3 with reference TRBV2 and TRBJ2-3 gives the whole variable domain EPEVTQTPSHQVTQMGQEVILRCVPISNHLYFYWYRQILGQKVEFLVSFYNNEISEKSEIFDDQFSVERPDGSNFTLKIRSTKLEDSAMYFCASSADRVRTDTQYFGPGTRLTVL.

A single count supports this clone. The rearrangement uses TRBV19 and TRBJ1-5, with unresolved D. Germline V gives CDR1 LNHDA, CDR2 SQIVND (reference sequence). The CDR3 sequence is 15 residues long. Trimming removed 1 base at V and 4 bases at J, with 11 bases between. In nucleotides, the CDR3 is TGTGCCAGTAGTATAGGACAAAGCCCTAATCAGCCCCAGCATTTT. Its protein product is CASSIGQSPNQPQHF.

The chain couples TRBV12-3 or TRBV12-4 to TRBJ2-2; 8 bases match TRBD1. The CDR3 extends over 13 amino acids. V shed 5 bases and J 6 bases; nucleotides not matched to a gene: 2. The CDR3 nucleotides are TGTGCCAGCAGTCAACAGGGGGCCGGGGAGCTGTTTTTT. Protein product: CASSQQGAGELFF.

V gene TRBV9 combines with J gene TRBJ2-5; 10 bases agree with TRBD2. The V gene end was trimmed by 4 bases and the J gene end by 5 bases; junction bases not matched to a gene: 11. The CDR3 has 16 amino acids. Germline CDR1 reads SGDLS; CDR2 reads YYNGEE. CDR3 nucleotides: TGTGCCAGCAGCTCTACTAGCGGGGACAGTCCCGAGACCCAGTACTTC. This gives the protein CASSSTSGDSPETQYF.

The V call is TRBV3-1 (or the pseudogene TRBV3-2), the J call TRBJ2-5, with unresolved D. The CDR3 totals 13 residues. Germline V CDR1 and CDR2: LGHDT, YNNKEL (reference sequence). Trimming left V 1 base short and J 3 bases short, with 6 bases between. CDR3 in amino acids: CASSQAQEETQYF. The CDR3 nucleotides read TGTGCCAGCAGCCAAGCTCAGGAAGAGACCCAGTACTTC.

The chain uses TRBV12-3 or TRBV12-4 and TRBJ2-4, with D perhaps TRBD1 (5 bases). V shed 7 bases and J shed 6 bases, with 10 bases lying between them. The CDR3 extends over 12 amino acids. The CDR3, as DNA: TGTGCCAGCACCAAAGACAGAAACATTCAGTACTTC. Translation gives CASTKDRNIQYF.

This clone showed up just a few times. V usage is TRBV7-9 and J usage is TRBJ1-2; D perhaps matches TRBD1 (6 bases). The CDR3 is made up of 16 amino acids. V was trimmed by 5 bases and J by 4 bases, leaving 20 bases between them. Germline V lookup: CDR1 SEHNR, CDR2 FQNEAQ (reference sequence). As DNA, the CDR3 is TGTGCCAGCAGCCCAGGACAGTCTTATTCGGGCTATGGCTACACCTTC. The encoded protein is CASSPGQSYSGYGYTF.

The chain links TRBV5-1 to TRBJ2-4, with 9 bases lining up with TRBD1. Per the germline V gene, CDR1 is SGHRS and CDR2 is YFSETQ. V dropped 0 bases and J dropped 3; count of bases not matched to a gene: 16. The CDR3 consists of 20 residues. The CDR3 sequence is CASSLAPGTGIRDGKNIQYF. In DNA form, the CDR3 reads TGCGCCAGCAGCTTGGCACCGGGGACAGGGATTCGGGATGGCAAAAACATTCAGTACTTC.

The chain uses TRBV19 and TRBJ1-1, with no clear D. From germline, CDR1 is LNHDA and CDR2 SQIVND (reference sequence). V was pared by 5 bases and J by 11 bases, with 18 bases between. The CDR3 contains 13 residues. The CDR3 reads CASSSKNFPRAFF. Here the CDR3 DNA reads TGTGCCAGTAGTTCCAAGAACTTCCCGCGGGCTTTCTTT.

The chain carries TRBV2 and TRBJ2-1, with 8 bases matching TRBD1. The CDR3 has 11 residues. The germline CDR1 and CDR2 sequences are SNHLY and FYNNEI. After removal of 11 bases from V and 5 bases from J, the junction contained 2 bases not matched to a gene. CDR3 amino acids: CAGQGHNEQFF. CDR3 nucleotide sequence: TGTGCCGGACAGGGACACAATGAGCAGTTCTTC.

This chain joins TRBV5-6 and TRBJ2-1; TRBD2 is a possible D gene (5 bases). V was pared by 2 bases and J by 6 bases, with 9 bases between. The CDR3 loop spans 13 amino acids. CDR1 and CDR2 (germline): SGHDT, YYEEEE. The CDR3 loop reads CASSLSGINEQFF. CDR3 nucleotide sequence: TGTGCCAGCAGCTTATCGGGGATCAATGAGCAGTTCTTC.

The V gene is TRBV28, the J gene TRBJ1-1; perhaps TRBD1 as D (5 bases). The CDR3 extends over 14 amino acids. CDR1 is MDHEN, CDR2 SYDVKM, per germline. The V and J ends lost 7 bases and 8 bases respectively, with 20 bases between them. The CDR3 nucleotides are TGTGCCAGCACCCATATAGGGGATTCCGCGGAAGCTTTCTTT. Amino acids: CASTHIGDSAEAFF.

V gene TRBV5-4 combines with J gene TRBJ2-5, with D possibly TRBD1 on 6 matching bases. V gave up 0 bases and J gave up 2 bases, with 14 bases separating them. Germline V CDR1 and CDR2: SGHNT, YYREEE (reference sequence). The CDR3 sequence is 16 residues long. The CDR3 here is CASSLARGGVQETQYF. Written as DNA, the CDR3 is TGTGCCAGCAGCTTGGCCCGAGGGGGTGTTCAAGAGACCCAGTACTTC. Combining the CDR3 with reference TRBV5-4 and TRBJ2-5 gives the whole variable domain ETGVTQSPTHLIKTRGQQVTLRCSSQSGHNTVSWYQQALGQGPQFIFQYYREEENGRGNFPPRFSGLQFPNYSSELNVNALELDDSALYLCASSLARGGVQETQYFGPGTRLLVL.

Only one count was recorded for this clone. The rearrangement links TRBV10-3 to TRBJ1-1; TRBD1 matches at 8 bases. In germline, CDR1 is ENHRY, CDR2 SYGVKD. V dropped 2 bases and J dropped 0; count of bases not matched to a gene: 5. The CDR3 totals 16 residues. In DNA, the CDR3 is TGTGCCATCAGTGAGCCTGCGACAGGGGTGAACACTGAAGCTTTCTTT. Its translation: CAISEPATGVNTEAFF.

The V and J genes are TRBV6-1 and TRBJ1-3, with D possibly matching TRBD1 (5 bases). V was trimmed by 2 bases and J by 0 bases, leaving 11 bases between them. Germline V gene sequence: CDR1 MNHNS, CDR2 SASEGT. The CDR3 sequence is 16 residues long. CDR3 in DNA: TGTGCCAGCAGTGAATTGTACGGGGGCTCTGGAAACACCATATATTTT. It translates to CASSELYGGSGNTIYF.

V usage is TRBV18 and J usage is TRBJ2-5, with 7 bases matching TRBD1. The CDR3 is 12 residues long. The germline V gene has CDR1 KGHSH and CDR2 LQKENI. V gave up 5 bases and J gave up 5 bases; unmatched junction bases: 2. CDR3 loop: CASSSRGETQYF. CDR3 in DNA: TGTGCCAGCTCAAGCAGGGGGGAGACCCAGTACTTC.

The J gene is TRBJ1-2, the V gene TRBV6-6, with 7 positions matching TRBD1. Germline CDR1 reads MNHNY; CDR2 reads SVGAGI (reference sequence). The J segment lost 0 bases and the V segment lost 5 bases, leaving 12 bases of the junction unmatched. CDR3 length: 17 residues. CDR3 residues: CASSPLRLGTANYGYTF. The CDR3, as DNA: TGTGCCAGCAGTCCCCTGAGGTTGGGGACAGCTAACTATGGCTACACCTTC.

CDR3 in amino acids: CASSPLGGQINEKLFF. CDR3 DNA: TGTGCCAGCAGCCCCTTAGGGGGACAGATTAATGAAAAACTGTTTTTT. The J gene is TRBJ1-4, the V gene TRBV7-8, with TRBD1 matching over 7 bases. Germline assignment: CDR1 SGHVS and CDR2 FQNEAQ. CDR3 length equals 16 residues. Unmatched junction bases numbered 10, after V lost 5 bases and J lost 4 bases.

This sequence joins TRBV6-5 and TRBJ2-5; the D gene is possibly TRBD1 (6 bases). Germline V gene data show CDR1 as MNHEY and CDR2 as SVGAGI. Trimming took off 7 bases at V and 3 bases at J, with 9 bases between the two ends. The CDR3 contains 12 residues. CDR3 amino acids: CASKGDEETQYF. CDR3 in DNA: TGTGCCAGCAAGGGGGACGAAGAGACCCAGTACTTC.

This chain connects TRBV7-2 to TRBJ1-2; the match to TRBD1 covers 7 bases. Germline-derived CDR1 and CDR2 are SGHTA and FQGNSA. V shed 2 bases and J 6 bases; nucleotides not matched to a gene: 6. This CDR3 spans 14 amino acids. The CDR3: CASSLYRDSHGYTF. For the CDR3, the DNA is TGTGCCAGCAGCTTATATCGGGACAGTCATGGCTACACCTTC.

The chain couples TRBV14 to TRBJ2-1, with TRBD1 as a possible D gene (5 bases). The CDR3 is 17 amino acids. Germline loops: CDR1 SGHDN, CDR2 FVKESK. V shed 0 bases and J shed 4 bases, with 16 bases lying between them. The CDR3 loop is CASSQDPDIGEYNEQFF. CDR3 nucleotide sequence: TGTGCCAGCAGCCAAGATCCTGATATAGGGGAATACAATGAGCAGTTCTTC.

The chain carries TRBV28 and TRBJ1-1, with TRBD1 matching over 10 bases. This CDR3 is built from 16 residues. In germline, CDR1 is MDHEN, CDR2 SYDVKM. The J segment lost 4 bases and the V segment lost 5 bases, leaving 10 bases of the junction unmatched. CDR3: CASSLPGQGPITEAFF. The CDR3, as DNA: TGTGCCAGCAGTCTCCCGGGACAGGGGCCTATCACTGAAGCTTTCTTT.

The gene calls are TRBV5-6 and TRBJ1-1; TRBD1 is a possible D gene (6 bases). Germline CDR1 and CDR2: SGHDT and YYEEEE. This CDR3 is built from 12 residues. V shed 2 bases and J shed 11 bases, with 13 bases lying between them. This CDR3 reads CASSLSGDGAFF. CDR3 nucleotides: TGTGCCAGCAGCTTATCAGGGGACGGGGCTTTCTTT.